Listed below are T cell receptor beta chains from one sample, sequenced in a study of response to subunit inactivated influenza vaccine. TCRdb re-derived calls from the RT-PCR reads in MiXCR, one entry per CDR3 protein. In the table there are approximately 500,000 distinct CDR3 sequences, over 10% of which are singletons. The source was PBMCs from blood, collected roughly 47 days after vaccination. The origin of the receptors is a man aged 45 to 65 who received an inactivated influenza vaccine. Each CDR3 is given with its conserved first and last residue. D genes are given only for firm matches. The size field is filled for only some rows; it gives once, few, many or a size class.

cdr3_length	clone_size	v_call	d_call	j_call	cdr3_nt	cdr3_aa
11	few	TRBV29-1	NA	TRBJ2-1	TGCAGCGTTGCACCCCTCGGTGAGCAGTTCTTC	CSVAPLGEQFF
14	many	TRBV12-3/TRBV12-4	NA	TRBJ1-1	TGTGCCAGCAGTTTCGGACAGCTGAACACTGAAGCTTTCTTT	CASSFGQLNTEAFF
12	NA	TRBV7-2	TRBD1	TRBJ2-7	TGTGCCAGCGGACAGGGAGGCAACGAGCAGTACTTC	CASGQGGNEQYF
15	few	TRBV4-3	TRBD1	TRBJ2-7	TGCGCCAGCAGCCAAGGATTGACAGGGACCTACGAGCAGTACTTC	CASSQGLTGTYEQYF
15	NA	TRBV5-1	NA	TRBJ1-2	TGCGCCAGCAGCCTGGGTGGACAAATGAACTATGGCTACACCTTC	CASSLGGQMNYGYTF
16	NA	TRBV28	TRBD2	TRBJ2-1	TGTGCCAGCAGGCTAGCAATAGCGGGAGCCCACAATGAGCAGTTCTTC	CASRLAIAGAHNEQFF
13	NA	TRBV15	NA	TRBJ2-7	TGTGCCACCAGCAGAGCCCCGACCTACGAGCAGTACTTC	CATSRAPTYEQYF
17	many	TRBV6-2/TRBV6-3	TRBD1	TRBJ1-5	TGTGCCAGCACTACAAGGAGGGGACAGGGGAGAGATCAGCCCCAGCATTTT	CASTTRRGQGRDQPQHF
14	NA	TRBV6-1	NA	TRBJ1-3	TGTGCCAGCGTGGAAGCGAGCTCTGGAAACACCATATATTTT	CASVEASSGNTIYF
15	few	TRBV6-1	TRBD1	TRBJ2-1	TGTGCCAGCAGTCGGACAGGGGCGGGTTACAATGAGCAGTTCTTC	CASSRTGAGYNEQFF
16	NA	TRBV4-2	TRBD2	TRBJ2-1	TGTGCCAGCAGCCAAGGACGGGGGGGCAGCTACAATGAGCAGTTCTTC	CASSQGRGGSYNEQFF
14	few	TRBV20-1	TRBD1	TRBJ2-3	TGCAGTGCTAGGGACAGGGGAAGAACAGATACGCAGTATTTT	CSARDRGRTDTQYF
15	many	TRBV28	TRBD1	TRBJ2-5	TGTGCCAGCAGAGAGACAGGGAGAGCTCAAGAGACCCAGTACTTC	CASRETGRAQETQYF
15	NA	TRBV6-5	TRBD1	TRBJ1-1	TGTGCCAGCAGTTATACCGAGGGGGCTAACACTGAAGCTTTCTTT	CASSYTEGANTEAFF
15	few	TRBV3-1	NA	TRBJ2-5	TGTGCCAGCAGCCGCTGGGGTAGCTACCAAGAGACCCAGTACTTC	CASSRWGSYQETQYF
16	NA	TRBV4-2	NA	TRBJ2-5	NA	CASSQALFGAGSIPYF
15	few	TRBV5-1	TRBD1	TRBJ2-2	TGCGCCAGCAGCTGGACAGGGAGTAAGACCGGGGAGCTGTTTTTT	CASSWTGSKTGELFF
16	NA	TRBV20-1	NA	TRBJ2-1	TGCAGTGCTCCCCCCTTGACGGGTAGCTCCTACAATGAGCAGTTCTTC	CSAPPLTGSSYNEQFF
13	few	TRBV10-3	NA	TRBJ2-3	TGTGCCGTAGGGGGAATACAGGCAGATACGCAGTATTTT	CAVGGIQADTQYF
17	NA	TRBV4-2	TRBD2	TRBJ2-2	TGTGCCAGCAGCCAAGGTCTAGCGGGAGTGCACACCGGGGAGCTGTTTTTT	CASSQGLAGVHTGELFF
15	few	TRBV12-3/TRBV12-4	TRBD2	TRBJ2-7	TGTGCCAGCAGTGAGGGACTAGCGGGAGTAGGCGAGCAGTACTTC	CASSEGLAGVGEQYF
14	many	TRBV29-1	NA	TRBJ2-1	TGCAGCGCCGCGGGGGACAGTCCCTACAATGAGCAGTTCTTC	CSAAGDSPYNEQFF
13	many	TRBV6-6	NA	TRBJ1-5	TGTGCCAGCAGCCAAAATAGCAATCAGCCCCAGCATTTT	CASSQNSNQPQHF
17	few	TRBV12-3/TRBV12-4	TRBD2	TRBJ2-1	TGTGCCAGCAGTTTAGCTATTAGCGGGGGGGCTGAGGTTGAGCAGTTCTTC	CASSLAISGGAEVEQFF
17	NA	TRBV14	TRBD1	TRBJ1-2	TGCGCCAGCAGCCAAGTGGGAAACAGGGGACTTCCCTATGGCTACACCTTC	CASSQVGNRGLPYGYTF
11	NA	TRBV5-6	NA	TRBJ1-2	TGTGCCAGCAGCTTGGAAAGGCTCTACACCTTC	CASSLERLYTF
14	NA	TRBV20-1	TRBD2	TRBJ2-7	TGCAGTGCTAGAGCCGGGGGGTTTGACGGCGAGCAGTACTTC	CSARAGGFDGEQYF
15	few	TRBV25-1	NA	TRBJ1-4	TGTGCCAGCAGTGAATTTAGGGGAACTAATGAAAAACTGTTTTTT	CASSEFRGTNEKLFF
16	few	TRBV6-2/TRBV6-3	NA	TRBJ2-3	TGTGCCAGCAGTCTTAGCCCTGCAGCGAGCACAGATACGCAGTATTTT	CASSLSPAASTDTQYF
14	NA	TRBV5-1	NA	TRBJ2-1	TGCGCCAGCAGTCTAGGAGGGGAAAACAATGAGCAGTTCTTC	CASSLGGENNEQFF
13	NA	TRBV20-1	NA	TRBJ2-7	TGCAGTGCGGTGAAAGGGGCTACCTACGAGCAGTACTTC	CSAVKGATYEQYF
16	few	TRBV12-3/TRBV12-4	NA	TRBJ1-1	TGTGCCAGCAGTTTGGAGACAGGACTTATGAACACTGAAGCTTTCTTT	CASSLETGLMNTEAFF
16	NA	TRBV3-1	NA	TRBJ1-3	TGTGCCAGCAGCCGCGGACAGTTCCACTCAGGAAACACCATATATTTT	CASSRGQFHSGNTIYF
14	few	TRBV29-1	NA	TRBJ1-2	TGCAGCGTTGTCTCCAGCAGGGCGAACTATGGCTACACCTTC	CSVVSSRANYGYTF
13	few	TRBV5-1	NA	TRBJ1-1	TGCGCCAGCAGCGCCTCAGAAAACACTGAAGCTTTCTTT	CASSASENTEAFF
17	NA	TRBV7-9	TRBD1	TRBJ1-1	TGTGCCAGCACCACCCCCGGGCAGGGGGGCCAGAACACTGAAGCTTTCTTT	CASTTPGQGGQNTEAFF
15	once	TRBV7-2	NA	TRBJ1-3	TGTGCCAGCAGCCCCAGGGTTAATACTGGAAACACCATATATTTT	CASSPRVNTGNTIYF
14	many	TRBV9	NA	TRBJ1-6	TGTGCCAGCAGCGTAGAGGCAGCCTCTTCACCCCTCCACTTT	CASSVEAASSPLHF
14	few	TRBV12-3/TRBV12-4	NA	TRBJ2-1	TGTGCCAGCAGCTACTTATCCAGGGGCAATGAGCAGTTCTTC	CASSYLSRGNEQFF
16	few	TRBV20-1	NA	TRBJ1-6	TGCAGTGCTTTTCGGGACGGCTCGCGGTTTAATTCACCCCTCCACTTT	CSAFRDGSRFNSPLHF
15	NA	TRBV6-2/TRBV6-3	NA	TRBJ2-5	TGTGCCAGCAGTTCCATACGGGGCCACCAAGAGACCCAGTACTTC	CASSSIRGHQETQYF
16	few	TRBV5-1	TRBD1	TRBJ1-2	TGCGCCAGCAGCCCTGGGGACAGGGAGCCCAACTATGGCTACACCTTC	CASSPGDREPNYGYTF
11	many	TRBV28	NA	TRBJ2-7	TGTGCCAGCAGGCAAGCCTACGAGCAGTACTTC	CASRQAYEQYF
15	NA	TRBV2	TRBD1	TRBJ2-5	TGTGCCAGCAGTCGAGCAGGGGGCCGGGTAGAGACCCAGTACTTC	CASSRAGGRVETQYF
15	few	TRBV28	NA	TRBJ2-3	TGTGCCAGCAGTCTAGGGGTCCGCGCTGAAGGTACGCAGTATTTT	CASSLGVRAEGTQYF
15	NA	TRBV20-1	NA	TRBJ2-7	TGCAGTGCTAGAAGTCCCATCGGGGCTGGCTACGAGCAGTACTTC	CSARSPIGAGYEQYF
18	NA	TRBV27	TRBD1	TRBJ1-5	TGTGCCAGCAGTCCAGACAGGGGGCCCACTGTCTCTTCTCAGCCCCAGCATTTT	CASSPDRGPTVSSQPQHF
14	many	TRBV12-3/TRBV12-4	NA	TRBJ2-1	TGTGCCAGCAGTTTTAGGGGGTCCACCAATGAGCAGTTCTTC	CASSFRGSTNEQFF
15	few	TRBV10-3	TRBD1	TRBJ1-2	TGTGCCATCAGTCTCTCTTTTGGACAGGGGGCCGGCTACACCTTC	CAISLSFGQGAGYTF
15	NA	TRBV6-1	TRBD2	TRBJ2-1	TGTGCCAGCAGGGCGGATGGGAGGGCCTTAGAGACCCAGTTCTTC	CASRADGRALETQFF
15	few	TRBV6-2/TRBV6-3	NA	TRBJ1-2	TGTGCCAGCAGAAAAGACGGGGCAGGGCACTATGGCTACACCTTC	CASRKDGAGHYGYTF
14	NA	TRBV29-1	NA	TRBJ2-1	TGCAGCGTTGAAGTGAGGCTAGCAGTCAATGAGCAGTTCTTC	CSVEVRLAVNEQFF
15	NA	TRBV9	TRBD1	TRBJ2-7	TGTGCCAGCAGCGCCCGGGACAGTTACTCCTACGAGCAGTACTTC	CASSARDSYSYEQYF
13	NA	TRBV7-8	NA	TRBJ2-5	TGTGCCAGCGGGCCGCGTCGCGTAGAGACCCAGTACTTC	CASGPRRVETQYF
12	NA	TRBV29-1	NA	TRBJ1-1	TGCAGCGTTTCCAGGATCGACACTGAAGCTTTCTTT	CSVSRIDTEAFF
15	many	TRBV20-1	TRBD1	TRBJ2-1	TGCAGTGTCACCCCCGGGACAGGGAAATACGATGAGCAGTTCTTC	CSVTPGTGKYDEQFF
13	NA	TRBV6-1	NA	TRBJ2-7	TGTGCCAGCAGCTCCCGGGACGGCTACGAGCAGTACTTC	CASSSRDGYEQYF
16	few	TRBV11-2	TRBD1	TRBJ2-1	TGTGCCAGCAGCTTATTCCGGGACAGCTCCTACAATGAGCAGTTCTTC	CASSLFRDSSYNEQFF
15	NA	TRBV7-2	NA	TRBJ1-5	TGTGCCAGCAGCTTAGCCCCAGGGGTCGGACAGCCCCAGCATTTT	CASSLAPGVGQPQHF
15	few	TRBV29-1	TRBD2	TRBJ2-1	TGCAGCGTTGAAGACCCGTGGACTAGCGGCAATGAGCAGTTCTTC	CSVEDPWTSGNEQFF